The 3 T cell receptor beta chains listed next were all sequenced from one sample in a study of blood T cell repertoires in COVID-19. The data were produced by immunoSEQ multiplex PCR, yet TCRdb's version contains in-frame clones alone and is incomplete. The sample has 200,000 to 250,000 clones, more than 80% seen once; the top ten hold 1.2%. Material for sequencing was PBMCs or T cells enriched from blood (not recorded which). These receptors were collected from a man aged 25 to 40 who had recovered from COVID-19.

This rearrangement joins TRBV5-6 to TRBJ2-3; the match to TRBD2 covers 9 bases. The junction had 15 bases not matched to a gene; V was cut back by 3 bases and J by 4 bases. This CDR3 is built from 18 residues. Germline V gene data show CDR1 as SGHDT and CDR2 as YYEEEE. CDR3 protein: CASSSIVPLAGNPDTQYF. The DNA of the CDR3 is TGTGCCAGCAGCTCTATTGTCCCTCTAGCGGGGAACCCAGATACGCAGTATTTT.

The chain links TRBV15 to TRBJ2-1; TRBD2 matches at 7 bases. Germline V lookup: CDR1 LNHNV, CDR2 YYDKDF (reference sequence). After removal of 8 bases from V and 7 bases from J, the junction contained 8 bases not matched to a gene. CDR3 length equals 13 residues. The CDR3 DNA follows: TGTGCCACCGGGGGGAGGGCCGGTAATGAGCAGTTCTTC. Protein sequence: CATGGRAGNEQFF.

V and J are TRBV28 and TRBJ1-4, with D possibly matching TRBD1 (5 bases). V gave up 2 bases and J gave up 3 bases, with 7 bases separating them. CDR3 size: 14 residues. Germline CDR1 is MDHEN and CDR2 is SYDVKM. CDR3 loop: CASSLRQPNEKLFF. The CDR3 DNA follows: TGTGCCAGCAGTTTAAGACAGCCTAATGAAAAACTGTTTTTT.